This T cell receptor (beta chain) was obtained from a study of cytomegalovirus exposure and HLA in healthy donors. About the study: Later, an analysis reported that the 120 or so validation repertoires had used the same platform as the roughly 700 first-cohort repertoires. Study results and caveats: Confirmation was obtained in vitro that a few CMV-associated chains are specific for CMV antigens. Across donors, most TCRs were seen rarely, yet some public ones were widespread.

For this clone: The target antigen is unknown.

The assay was immunoSEQ multiplex PCR, and TCRdb's table has in-frame clones only and misses some. Here the sample spans fewer than 200,000 clones, 86% being singletons. Looked up from germline, CDR1 is SGHDT and CDR2 is YYEEEE. V trimming: 4 bases; J trimming: 5 bases; junction bases outside the gene matches: 5. The CDR3 runs 16 residues. The donors were part of the 120-subject validation cohort, which stood apart from the roughly 700-subject first cohort. This sequence originates from a man aged 25-45 years in good health and CMV-seropositive. The V gene is TRBV5-6, the J gene TRBJ2-1; the match to TRBD2 covers 14 bases. The source material was PBMCs. CDR3 sequence reads: CASSPGLAGVNNEQFF. In DNA form, the CDR3 reads TGTGCCAGCAGCCCGGGACTAGCGGGGGTGAACAATGAGCAGTTCTTC.